In its sample, the clone carrying this TCR beta chain was seen a few times. These data come from a study of blood T cell repertoires in COVID-19. How the authors handled the data: How many nucleated cells were present was estimated from reference gene primer amplification. Sequencing was performed with immunoSEQ multiplex PCR; in TCRdb, only in-frame clones are kept and a portion is missing. V and J calls and clone size are those listed in that table; D and trimming were worked out from the DNA. The repertoire holds over 150,000 clones, with approximately 80% as singletons. This CDR3 spans 15 amino acids. Germline CDR1 reads SQVTM; CDR2 reads ANQGSEA. The V segment lost 1 base and the J segment 4 bases; nucleotides outside the gene matches: 4.

The receptor's source is a woman between 55 and 75 years old who had recovered from COVID-19. The sequenced sample was PBMCs or T cells enriched from blood (not recorded which). The chain has TRBV29-1 and TRBJ2-1; 10 bases are a match to TRBD1. Here the CDR3 DNA reads TGCAGCGTTGAAGTTGGGGACAGGGGTTACAATGAGCAGTTCTTC. Translation gives CSVEVGDRGYNEQFF.